This T cell receptor (beta chain) was sequenced for a study of vaccination and CD4 T cells after COVID-19. Study summary: Ranging from 14 to 241, the interval between dose two and post-vaccine sampling had a median of approximately 70 days.

At the Johns Hopkins FTIC core, DNA taken from cultured CD4+ T cells was sequenced by way of the Oncomine TCR Beta short-read assay. One entry per CDR3 protein results from TCRdb running MiXCR on the PCR reads. The sample carries over 2,500 distinct CDR3 sequences, over 30% recorded once. Treatment defined: 10-day PBMC culture with coronavirus spike peptide pools or control peptides (ViraFEST assay). The CDR3 length is 14 residues. Germline assignment: CDR1 DFQATT and CDR2 SNEGSKA (reference sequence). V was clipped by 5 bases and J by 3 bases, with 17 bases between them. Judged by abundance, this clonotype is medium-sized (0.01 to 0.1%). Its target is unknown.

The sequence derives from a human donor who had recovered from COVID-19. The chain combines TRBV20-1 with TRBJ2-7; D is tentatively TRBD1 or TRBD2 (5 bases each). The source was CD4+ T cells from blood, cultured in vitro, collected after SARS-CoV-2 vaccination. The CDR3 bases are TGCAGTGCTGCCGGGACCCGATCTATCTACGAGCAGTACTTC. This gives the protein CSAAGTRSIYEQYF.